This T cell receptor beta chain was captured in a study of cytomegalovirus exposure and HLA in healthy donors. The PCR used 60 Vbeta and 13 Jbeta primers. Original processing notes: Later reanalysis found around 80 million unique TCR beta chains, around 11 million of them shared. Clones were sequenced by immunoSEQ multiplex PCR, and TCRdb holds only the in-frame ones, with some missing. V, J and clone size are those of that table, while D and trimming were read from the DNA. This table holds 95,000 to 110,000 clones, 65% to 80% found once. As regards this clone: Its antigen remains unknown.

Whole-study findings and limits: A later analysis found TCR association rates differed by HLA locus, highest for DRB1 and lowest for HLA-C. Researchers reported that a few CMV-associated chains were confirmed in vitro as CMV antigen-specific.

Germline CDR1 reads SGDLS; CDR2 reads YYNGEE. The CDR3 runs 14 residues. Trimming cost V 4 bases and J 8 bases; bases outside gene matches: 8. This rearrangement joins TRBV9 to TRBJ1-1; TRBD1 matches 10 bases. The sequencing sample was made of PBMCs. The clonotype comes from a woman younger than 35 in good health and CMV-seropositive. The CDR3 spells CASSPGQGVEEAFF. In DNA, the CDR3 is TGTGCCAGCAGCCCAGGACAGGGGGTAGAAGAAGCTTTCTTT. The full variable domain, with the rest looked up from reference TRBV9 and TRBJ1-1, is DSGVTQTPKHLITATGQRVTLRCSPRSGDLSVYWYQQSLDQGLQFLIQYYNGEERAKGNILERFSAQQFPDLHSELNLSSLELGDSALYFCASSPGQGVEEAFFGQGTRLTVV.